Listed below are T cell receptor beta chains from one sample, sequenced in a study of vaccination effects on CD4 cells after COVID-19. No antigens are known for them. Data came from immunoSEQ multiplex PCR; TCRdb stores just in-frame clones and leaves some out. The sample shows around 79,000 clones, around 78% of them seen only once. This material consisted of CD4+ T cells from PBMCs cultured with SARS-CoV-2 spike peptides, taken before COVID-19 vaccination. The receptors were gathered from a human donor who received a COVID-19 vaccine. CDR3s include the opening cysteine and the closing phenylalanine or tryptophan. Each record gives: V gene, clone size, CDR3 length, J gene, D gene, CDR3 DNA, CDR3 protein. The D gene is left open where the match is weak. Clone size is given for some rows only: seen once, a few or many times, or a class if the clone is expanded.

TRBV18	NA	13	TRBJ2-1	NA	TGTGCCAGCTCACCACAGGGACCCAATGAGCAGTTCTTC	CASSPQGPNEQFF
TRBV24-1	NA	14	TRBJ1-2	NA	TGTGCCACCAGTGATTTGTGGGGGCTCTATGGCTACACCTTC	CATSDLWGLYGYTF
TRBV5-1	NA	13	TRBJ1-5	NA	TGCGCCAGCAGTAAGGGGGGGCACCAGCCCCAGCATTTT	CASSKGGHQPQHF
TRBV15	NA	18	TRBJ2-4	TRBD1	TGTGCCACCAGCAGAAGAGGGGGGACAGGGGTAGCCAAAAACATTCAGTACTTC	CATSRRGGTGVAKNIQYF
TRBV6-6	NA	15	TRBJ1-6	NA	TGTGCCAGCAGCCTGGGGGACACAACAGATTCACCCCTCCACTTT	CASSLGDTTDSPLHF
TRBV11-1	NA	14	TRBJ1-6	TRBD1	TGTGCCAGCAGCCGACAGGGTGGGAATTCACCCCTCCACTTT	CASSRQGGNSPLHF
TRBV7-2	NA	14	TRBJ2-5	NA	TGTGCCAGCAGCTTAGCGGGGCCGAAGGAGACCCAGTACTTC	CASSLAGPKETQYF
TRBV5-1	NA	14	TRBJ2-5	TRBD1	TGCGCCAGCAGGGATACAGGGGGTGAAGAGACCCAGTACTTC	CASRDTGGEETQYF
TRBV24-1	NA	13	TRBJ1-2	NA	TGTGCCACCAGTGACAGGGGTTTCTATGGCTACACCTTC	CATSDRGFYGYTF
TRBV3-1/TRBV3-2	NA	15	TRBJ2-3	NA	TGTGCCAGCAGCCAAGGTAGCGGTTATGCAGATACGCAGTATTTT	CASSQGSGYADTQYF
TRBV10-1	NA	15	TRBJ2-2	NA	TGCGCCAGCAGCCAGAGGGGGGCTAACACCGGGGAGCTGTTTTTT	CASSQRGANTGELFF
TRBV18	NA	13	TRBJ2-3	NA	TGTGCCAGCTCACCGTCAGACACAGATACGCAGTATTTT	CASSPSDTDTQYF
TRBV5-1	NA	17	TRBJ2-1	TRBD2	TGCGCCAGCAGCTTGAGTCTAGCGGGGGGGCCCTACAATGAGCAGTTCTTC	CASSLSLAGGPYNEQFF
TRBV5-1	NA	12	TRBJ2-5	TRBD2	TGCGCCAGCAGCCCGGGGGGGGAGACCCAGTACTTC	CASSPGGETQYF
TRBV6-5	few	14	TRBJ2-1	TRBD1	TGTGCCAGCAGGCAGACAGGGCCGCCTAATGAGCAGTTCTTC	CASRQTGPPNEQFF
TRBV5-1	NA	16	TRBJ2-2	NA	TGCGCCAGCAGCCCCCGACAGGGACTGAACACCGGGGAGCTGTTTTTT	CASSPRQGLNTGELFF
TRBV29-1	NA	15	TRBJ1-1	NA	TGCAGCGTGCGGCCCGGGTCCTCAATGAACACTGAAGCTTTCTTT	CSVRPGSSMNTEAFF